This is a list of T cell receptor beta chains from one sample in a study of T cells in Graves' hyperthyroidism and ophthalmopathy. TCRdb recomputed calls from the multiplex PCR reads with MiXCR, one row per CDR3 protein. The sample consists of roughly 700,000 distinct CDR3 sequences, 14% of them appearing once. The sequenced sample consisted of blood. The receptors stem from a woman younger than 35 with Graves' hyperthyroidism. Both conserved end residues are part of each CDR3. A D gene is named only where the DNA matches it firmly. Clone size is given for some rows only: seen once, a few or many times, or a class if the clone is expanded.

size,D,V,J,DNA,CDR3
once,NA,TRBV7-9,TRBJ2-5,TGTGCCAGCAGCTCGCCACAGAAGTCGGGACCAATACAAGAGACCCAGTACTTC,CASSSPQKSGPIQETQYF
NA,NA,TRBV4-1,TRBJ2-3,TGCGCCAGCAGCCAAGTTGCGTCCTTAATATCCATCACAGATACGCAGTATTTT,CASSQVASLISITDTQYF
NA,TRBD2,TRBV9,TRBJ2-2,TGTGCCAGCAGCCTTGGGACTAGCGGGAGGCAAACCGGGGAGCTGTTTTTT,CASSLGTSGRQTGELFF
NA,NA,TRBV5-6,TRBJ2-7,TGTGCCAGCAGCCAGCCCGCGGCCCCCAGAGGCGAGCAGTACTTC,CASSQPAAPRGEQYF
NA,NA,TRBV20-1,TRBJ1-5,TGCAGTGCTAGAGACAGGGGTAGCAATCAGCCCCAGCATTTT,CSARDRGSNQPQHF
NA,TRBD2,TRBV27,TRBJ2-4,TGTGCCAGCAGGACTAGCGGGAACTTAGCCAAAAACATTCAGTACTTC,CASRTSGNLAKNIQYF
NA,NA,TRBV6-1,TRBJ2-5,TGTGCCAGCAGTGTAGGGGGGACTCCACAAGAGACCCAGTACTTC,CASSVGGTPQETQYF
NA,TRBD1,TRBV6-1,TRBJ2-3,TGTGCCAGCACCCCCGGGACAGGGGCCACAGATCCGCAGTATTTT,CASTPGTGATDPQYF
NA,NA,TRBV19,TRBJ2-3,TGTGCCAGTAGTTGGGGGGCTGCGGGCACAGATACGCAGTATTTT,CASSWGAAGTDTQYF
NA,NA,TRBV2,TRBJ1-4,TGTGCCAGCAGTGAGCTTGAGGTAGCTAATGAAAAACTGTTTTTT,CASSELEVANEKLFF
many,TRBD2,TRBV12-3/TRBV12-4,TRBJ2-1,TGTGCCAGCAGTTTTCGGCCTAGCGGGATTGGGAGGGTCTCCTACAATGAGCAGTTCTTC,CASSFRPSGIGRVSYNEQFF
many,TRBD1,TRBV4-3,TRBJ1-5,TGCGCCAGCAGCCAAGTCTTCGACAGGGGCGGCCAGCCCCAGCATTTT,CASSQVFDRGGQPQHF
many,TRBD1,TRBV5-5,TRBJ1-1,TGTGCCAGCAGCTCATACCAGGGGGACACTGAAGCTTTCTTT,CASSSYQGDTEAFF
many,NA,TRBV11-2,TRBJ1-2,TGTGCCAGCAGCCGAAATCAGGGTTTTGACTATGGCTACACCTTC,CASSRNQGFDYGYTF
many,NA,TRBV6-1,TRBJ1-4,TGTGCCAGCAGTGAAACTGGCAGGGTATATGAAAAACTGTTTTTT,CASSETGRVYEKLFF
many,NA,TRBV4-1,TRBJ2-7,TGCGCCAGCAGTCCGAGCACCCCCTACGAGCAGTACTTC,CASSPSTPYEQYF
NA,TRBD1,TRBV19,TRBJ1-1,TGTGCCAGTAGGGGGGCCGGAGAGGGACAGGGGGTTTTGGGAACTGAAGCTTTCTTT,CASRGAGEGQGVLGTEAFF
few,TRBD2,TRBV6-1,TRBJ2-2,TGTGCCAGCAGCATGTCCCGGCGGGAGACCTCCGGGGAGCTGTTTTTT,CASSMSRRETSGELFF
NA,TRBD2,TRBV7-9,TRBJ2-3,TGTGCCAGCAGCTCACTACCGACTAGCCGACACACAGATACGCAGTATTTT,CASSSLPTSRHTDTQYF
few,NA,TRBV2,TRBJ2-4,TGTGCCAGCAGGGGGGACACAGGGAACATTCAGTACTTC,CASRGDTGNIQYF
NA,NA,TRBV19,TRBJ2-7,TGTGCCAGTAGTATAGATGGTGGGGGAAGATACGAGCAGTACTTC,CASSIDGGGRYEQYF
many,NA,TRBV11-2,TRBJ2-1,TGTGCCAGCAGCTTGACGAGGGCGCAGTTCTTC,CASSLTRAQFF
few,TRBD2,TRBV4-1,TRBJ2-7,TGCGCCAGCAGCCGCGGACTAGCGGGATTGGCCTACGAGCAGTACTTC,CASSRGLAGLAYEQYF
many,NA,TRBV28,TRBJ1-5,TGTGCCAGCAGTCCCAGGGATATCCAGCCCCAGCATTTT,CASSPRDIQPQHF
NA,TRBD2,TRBV29-1,TRBJ2-1,TGCAGCGCCATAGGGACTAGCGGGAGGGGGGCTTCCTACAATGAGCAGTTCTTC,CSAIGTSGRGASYNEQFF
NA,TRBD1,TRBV7-9,TRBJ1-1,TGTGCCAGCAGCTATGGAGACAGGGTCGCTGAAGCTTTCTTT,CASSYGDRVAEAFF
few,NA,TRBV6-5,TRBJ1-2,TGTGCCAGCAGTTACTCGACGGGAGACTCCTATGGCTACACCTTC,CASSYSTGDSYGYTF
NA,NA,TRBV28,TRBJ1-5,TGTGCCAGCAGTTTTACACAGCCCCAGCATTTT,CASSFTQPQHF
many,NA,TRBV5-1,TRBJ2-1,TGCGCCAGCAGTCAGGGGGGATACAATGAGCAGTTCTTC,CASSQGGYNEQFF
few,NA,TRBV5-5,TRBJ2-1,TGTGCCAGCAGCTTAGGGCAGGCGCAGCAGTTCTTC,CASSLGQAQQFF
many,NA,TRBV28,TRBJ2-7,TGTGCCAGCAGCACCGCGGCGGGGTACTCCTACGAGCAGTACTTC,CASSTAAGYSYEQYF
few,NA,TRBV20-1,TRBJ2-3,TGCAGTGCTTACACAGATACGCAGTATTTT,CSAYTDTQYF
many,TRBD2,TRBV12-3/TRBV12-4,TRBJ2-3,TGTGCCAGCAGTCTCGGACTAGGTCAAGATACGCAGTATTTT,CASSLGLGQDTQYF
many,TRBD2,TRBV7-8,TRBJ2-7,TGTGCCAGCACCCGTACTAGCGGCGATACCTACGAGCAGTACTTC,CASTRTSGDTYEQYF
NA,NA,TRBV6-1,TRBJ2-6,TGTGCCAGCAGTGAAATAGGGGCCAACGTCCTGACTTTC,CASSEIGANVLTF
many,NA,TRBV7-2,TRBJ1-1,TGTGCCAGCAGCTTGGGAGGGGTCAGGAACACTGAAGCTTTCTTT,CASSLGGVRNTEAFF
NA,TRBD1,TRBV7-9,TRBJ2-5,TGTGCCAGCAGCCGAAACATCTGGGACAGGGGGGAAGAGACCCAGTACTTC,CASSRNIWDRGEETQYF
few,NA,TRBV27,TRBJ1-2,TGTGCCAGCAGTTTAAAGGGGGGCTATGGCTACACCTTC,CASSLKGGYGYTF
many,NA,TRBV6-1,TRBJ2-7,TGTGCCAGCAGTTCCAGGTCCGGGACGAATTCCTACGAGCAGTACTTC,CASSSRSGTNSYEQYF
many,TRBD2,TRBV7-2,TRBJ2-1,TGTGCCAGCAGCCGGCGGACTAGTGCCTACTACAATGAGCAGTTCTTC,CASSRRTSAYYNEQFF
NA,NA,TRBV20-1,TRBJ1-1,TGCAGTGGGTTTGAGTCGAACACTGAAGCTTTCTTT,CSGFESNTEAFF
NA,TRBD2,TRBV6-4,TRBJ2-2,TGTGCCAGCAGGCACACCTTTTCGGGACTAGCGGCCACCGGGGAGCTGTTTTTT,CASRHTFSGLAATGELFF
NA,TRBD2,TRBV6-5,TRBJ2-7,TGTGCCAGCAGTTACAGTTCTCGGTGGGGGGGGTACTACGAGCAGTACTTC,CASSYSSRWGGYYEQYF
NA,TRBD1,TRBV5-6,TRBJ1-2,TGTGCCAGCAGCCTATGGACAGGCGTAATATATGGCTACACCTTC,CASSLWTGVIYGYTF
many,NA,TRBV27,TRBJ2-7,TGTGCCAGCAGTTTATCGGTCAGGACCTACGAGCAGTACTTC,CASSLSVRTYEQYF
many,TRBD1,TRBV7-9,TRBJ2-1,TGTGCCAGCAGCCGTCGACAGGGGGAGGTGAATGAGCAGTTCTTC,CASSRRQGEVNEQFF
many,TRBD2,TRBV7-2,TRBJ2-2,TGTGCCAGCAGCTCGCCCCAACTAGCGGGAGGGACCGGGGAGCTGTTTTTT,CASSSPQLAGGTGELFF
NA,NA,TRBV28,TRBJ2-7,TGTGCCAGCAGATACGACACTGCCTACGAGCAGTACTTC,CASRYDTAYEQYF
few,NA,TRBV18,TRBJ1-3,TGTGCCAGCTCCCTCCGTGGTGCCTCTGGAAACACCATATATTTT,CASSLRGASGNTIYF
NA,NA,TRBV30,TRBJ2-2,TGTGCCTGGACAAAAGGACGGCTGTCGAACACCGGGGAGCTGTTTTTT,CAWTKGRLSNTGELFF
few,TRBD2,TRBV11-2,TRBJ2-5,TGTGCCAGCGCGCGGGGGGATTGGGGAGAGACCCAGTACTTC,CASARGDWGETQYF
NA,NA,TRBV3-1,TRBJ1-5,TGTGCCAGCAGGGGGGCCCTTAGCAATCAGCCCCAGCATTTT,CASRGALSNQPQHF
NA,NA,TRBV27,TRBJ2-3,TGTGCCAGCACCCCCATGGGGTTCGAATGGGTAACAGATACGCAGTATTTT,CASTPMGFEWVTDTQYF
few,TRBD2,TRBV6-1,TRBJ2-3,TGTGCCAGCACGGGGGGGGTCACAGATACGCAGTATTTT,CASTGGVTDTQYF
few,NA,TRBV28,TRBJ2-7,TGTGCCAGCAGGGGGGTGCAGGCTGACGAGCAGTACTTC,CASRGVQADEQYF
many,NA,TRBV6-1,TRBJ1-5,TGTGCCAGCACCCTAGACGGACATAGCAATCAGCCCCAGCATTTT,CASTLDGHSNQPQHF
many,NA,TRBV7-9,TRBJ1-4,TGTGCCAGCAGCGCCAAGGGGGAAAAACTGTTTTTT,CASSAKGEKLFF
few,TRBD2,TRBV5-6,TRBJ2-5,TGTGCCAGCAGCCTTAGCGGGAGCCCGTTGGGGACCCAGTACTTC,CASSLSGSPLGTQYF
many,TRBD2,TRBV20-1,TRBJ2-7,TGCAGTGCTCGCATTTCCGGGACTAGCGGATACGAGCAGTACTTC,CSARISGTSGYEQYF
many,NA,TRBV30,TRBJ1-2,TGTGCCTGGACGGGGAGCCTCAACTATGGCTACACCTTC,CAWTGSLNYGYTF